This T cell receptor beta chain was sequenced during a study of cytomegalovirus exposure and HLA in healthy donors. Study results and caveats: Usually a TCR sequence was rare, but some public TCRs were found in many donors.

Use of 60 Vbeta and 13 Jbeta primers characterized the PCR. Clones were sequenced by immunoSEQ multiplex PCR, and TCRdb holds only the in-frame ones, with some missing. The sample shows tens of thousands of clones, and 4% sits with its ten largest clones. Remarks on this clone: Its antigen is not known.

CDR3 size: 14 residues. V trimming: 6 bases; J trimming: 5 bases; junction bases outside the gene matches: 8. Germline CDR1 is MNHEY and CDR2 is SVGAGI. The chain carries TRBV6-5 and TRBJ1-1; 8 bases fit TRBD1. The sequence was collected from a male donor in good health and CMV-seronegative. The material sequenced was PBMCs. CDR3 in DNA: TGTGCCAGCAGAAAACAGGGGGTAGAGACTGAAGCTTTCTTT. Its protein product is CASRKQGVETEAFF.